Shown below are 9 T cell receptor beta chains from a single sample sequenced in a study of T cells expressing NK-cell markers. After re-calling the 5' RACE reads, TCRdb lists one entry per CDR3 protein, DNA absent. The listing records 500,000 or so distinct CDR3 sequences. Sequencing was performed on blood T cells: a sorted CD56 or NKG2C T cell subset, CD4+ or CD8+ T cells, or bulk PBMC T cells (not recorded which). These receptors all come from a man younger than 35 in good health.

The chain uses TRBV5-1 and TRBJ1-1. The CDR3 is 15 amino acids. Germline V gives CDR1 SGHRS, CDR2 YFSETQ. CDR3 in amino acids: CASSLVGRGGTEAFF.

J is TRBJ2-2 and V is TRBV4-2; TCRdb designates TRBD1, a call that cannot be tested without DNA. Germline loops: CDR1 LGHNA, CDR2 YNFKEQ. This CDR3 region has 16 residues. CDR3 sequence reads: CASSQAGQGNTGELFF.

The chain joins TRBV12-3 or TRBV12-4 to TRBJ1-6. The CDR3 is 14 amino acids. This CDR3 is CASSDGRIDSPLHF.

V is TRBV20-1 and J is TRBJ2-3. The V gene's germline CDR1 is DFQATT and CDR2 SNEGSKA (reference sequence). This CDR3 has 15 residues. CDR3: CSARELRRSTDTQYF.

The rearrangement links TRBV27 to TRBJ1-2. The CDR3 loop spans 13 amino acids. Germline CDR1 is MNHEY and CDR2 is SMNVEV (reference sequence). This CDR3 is CASSLFPGYGYTF.

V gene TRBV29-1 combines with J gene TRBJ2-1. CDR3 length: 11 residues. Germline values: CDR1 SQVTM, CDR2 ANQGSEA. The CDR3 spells CSVVGFGEQFF.

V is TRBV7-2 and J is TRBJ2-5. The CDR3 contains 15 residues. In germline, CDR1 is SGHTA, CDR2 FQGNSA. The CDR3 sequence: CASSLASLAQETQYF. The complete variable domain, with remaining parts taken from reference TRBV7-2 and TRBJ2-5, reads GAGVSQSPSNKVTEKGKDVELRCDPISGHTALYWYRQSLGQGLEFLIYFQGNSAPDKSGLPSDRFSAERTGGSVSTLTIQRTQQEDSAVYLCASSLASLAQETQYFGPGTRLLVL.

CDR3 region: CATSDPSWGRTGELFF. This sequence joins TRBV24-1 and TRBJ2-2; the D call of TRBD1 rests on TCRdb alone, since no DNA is present to check it. This CDR3 has 16 amino acids. Per the germline V gene, CDR1 is KGHDR and CDR2 is SFDVKD.

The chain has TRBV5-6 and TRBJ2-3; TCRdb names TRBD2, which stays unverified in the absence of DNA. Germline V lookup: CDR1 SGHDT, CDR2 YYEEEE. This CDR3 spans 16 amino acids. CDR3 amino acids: CASSLGPSVPTDTQYF.